These 24 T cell receptor beta chains were sequenced from one sample in a study of glioma-infiltrating T cells. TCR alpha and beta CDR3 regions were amplified from RNA using iRepertoire nested multiplex PCR. Each CDR3 protein is one row after TCRdb ran MiXCR on the multiplex PCR reads. This sample carries approximately 400,000 distinct CDR3 sequences, roughly two fifths of them seen once, and the ten largest clones take around 11%. The sequenced sample consisted of glioma tissue, nonneoplastic brain tissue, or PBMCs (not recorded which). The source is a human donor with low-grade glioma or glioblastoma, undergoing nonglioma brain surgery, or in good health (not recorded which).

This clonotype was detected only a few times. The V gene is TRBV5-4, the J gene TRBJ1-5; no clear D. The CDR3 extends over 14 amino acids. Germline loops: CDR1 SGHNT, CDR2 YYREEE (reference sequence). V lost 4 bases to trimming and J lost 0 bases, with 8 bases between them. CDR3 sequence: CASSLQTSNQPQHF. CDR3 in DNA: TGTGCCAGCAGCCTACAGACTAGCAATCAGCCCCAGCATTTT.

This clonotype was detected only once. Given a much more abundant clone one base away, this may be a read error. The gene calls are TRBV20-1 and TRBJ1-1; D ambiguous. Germline CDR1 and CDR2: DFQATT and SNEGSKA (reference sequence). The CDR3 consists of 13 residues. V was pared by 1 base and J by 5 bases, with 11 bases between. The CDR3 loop is CSARGRSWTEAFF. CDR3 DNA: TGCAGTGCTAGAGGCAGATCTTGGACTGAAGCTTTCTTT.

The rearrangement links TRBV28 to TRBJ2-6; D gene ambiguous. Trimming took 5 bases from V and 1 from J, leaving 12 bases between them. The CDR3 runs to 16 residues. Per the germline V gene, CDR1 is MDHEN and CDR2 is SYDVKM. The CDR3 DNA is TGTGCCAGCAGTCCCACCCTCAATTCTGGGGCCAACGTCCTGACTTTC. The encoded protein is CASSPTLNSGANVLTF.

A word on this clonotype: One base away lies a much larger clone, so this may be a sequencing read error. This chain's CDR3 is CAGNSDTIQETQYF. CDR3 nucleotides: TGTGCCGGGAATAGCGATACCATCCAAGAGACCCAGTACTTC. The chain carries TRBV28 and TRBJ2-5, with TRBD2 as a possible D gene (5 bases). The CDR3 runs 14 residues. Trimming stripped 11 bases from V and 1 base from J, with 17 bases between. Germline-derived CDR1 and CDR2 are MDHEN and SYDVKM. Together with reference TRBV28 and TRBJ2-5, the CDR3 gives the full variable domain: DVKVTQSSRYLVKRTGEKVFLECVQDMDHENMFWYRQDPGLGLRLIYFSYDVKMKEKGDIPEGYSVSREKKERFSLILESASTNQTSMYLCAGNSDTIQETQYFGPGTRLLVL.

The chain has TRBV28 and TRBJ2-3, with 11 bases that match TRBD2. Germline trimming cut 6 bases from V and 6 bases from J; bases unmatched to any gene: 8. Germline lookup yields CDR1 MDHEN and CDR2 SYDVKM. This CDR3 contains 15 residues. The CDR3, as DNA: TGTGCCAGCAGAGACGTAGCGGGAGGGCCGGATACGCAGTATTTT. Encoded protein: CASRDVAGGPDTQYF.

With respect to this clonotype: This clone may be a read error of a much larger clone one base away. The chain joins TRBV7-9 to TRBJ1-2; a possible D gene is TRBD1 (5 bases). CDR3 length: 12 residues. Trimming left V 8 bases short and J 8 bases short, with 15 bases between. CDR1 and CDR2 from the germline V gene are SEHNR and FQNEAQ (reference sequence). In nucleotides, the CDR3 is TGTGCCAGCGGAGCAGGGACGGGCGGCTACACCTTC. This sequence encodes CASGAGTGGYTF.

This clonotype was counted ten times or more. The V and J genes are TRBV28 and TRBJ1-1; no definite D call. Trimming stripped 4 bases from V and 1 base from J, with 13 bases between. CDR3 size: 15 residues. Germline V gives CDR1 MDHEN, CDR2 SYDVKM. Here the CDR3 DNA reads TGTGCCAGCAGTTCCGAAGAGCTGTGGAACACTGAAGCTTTCTTT. This translates into CASSSEELWNTEAFF.

With respect to this clonotype: A much larger clone differs from this one at a single base, so this may be a read error. The chain recombines TRBV6-5 with TRBJ2-1; TRBD2 aligns across 12 bases. This CDR3 contains 15 residues. Germline assignment: CDR1 MNHEY and CDR2 SVGAGI. The CDR3 sequence is CASKWTSGNYNEQSF. The CDR3 nucleotides are TGTGCCAGCAAATGGACTAGCGGGAACTACAATGAGCAGTCCTTC.

The gene calls are TRBV11-2 and TRBJ1-4; D unresolved. Trimming cost V 3 bases and J 8 bases, with 19 bases left between them. CDR3 length: 16 amino acids. Germline V gives CDR1 SGHAT, CDR2 FQNNGV. CDR3 DNA sequence: TGTGCCAGCAGCTTTGCTATGGACCCCCGAGGGGAAAAACTGTTTTTT. Its protein is CASSFAMDPRGEKLFF.

This CDR3 reads CASSQSSGRAYEQFF. The CDR3 region has the DNA TGCGCCAGCAGCCAATCTAGCGGGAGGGCCTATGAGCAGTTCTTC. The V call is TRBV4-1, the J call TRBJ2-1; TRBD2 matches at 12 bases. V lost 2 bases, J lost 8 bases, and 4 bases stayed unmatched. CDR1 is MGHRA and CDR2 is YSYEKL in the germline V gene. The CDR3 extends over 15 amino acids.

This clonotype was recorded at least ten times. The CDR3 is CATSRYDRRREQFF. In DNA, the CDR3 is TGTGCCACCAGCCGATACGACCGACGCAGGGAGCAGTTCTTC. The chain recombines TRBV15 with TRBJ2-1, with unresolved D. The CDR3 spans 14 residues. Germline V CDR1 and CDR2: LNHNV, YYDKDF (reference sequence). V was trimmed by 5 bases and J by 10 bases, leaving 18 bases between them. The whole variable domain, filled in from reference TRBV15 and TRBJ2-1, reads DAMVIQNPRYQVTQFGKPVTLSCSQTLNHNVMYWYQQKSSQAPKLLFHYYDKDFNNEADTPDNFQSRRPNTSFCFLDIRSPGLGDTAMYLCATSRYDRRREQFFGPGTRLTVL.

This clonotype was found a few times. The rearrangement joins TRBV27 to TRBJ2-7; TRBD1 matches 12 bases. The CDR3 sequence is 14 residues long. Germline V gene sequence: CDR1 MNHEY, CDR2 SMNVEV (reference sequence). V shed 6 bases and J 2 bases; nucleotides not matched to a gene: 2. CDR3 in DNA: TGTGCCAGCAGGGGACAGGGGGCAGCCTACGAGCAGTACTTC. Encoded protein: CASRGQGAAYEQYF.

This clonotype was found a few times. The rearrangement joins TRBV6-1 to TRBJ2-3, with D tentatively TRBD2 (6 bases). The ends were cut back, 6 bases at V and 0 bases at J, with 16 bases in the middle. Germline V gene sequence: CDR1 MNHNS, CDR2 SASEGT. CDR3 size: 16 residues. The CDR3 nucleotides are TGTGCCAGCAGGCCAGCCCCGGGACTCAGCACAGATACGCAGTATTTT. It specifies CASRPAPGLSTDTQYF.

The chain recombines TRBV10-3 with TRBJ2-7; no definite D call. Trimming pared 4 bases from V and 5 bases from J, leaving 15 bases between. CDR3 length: 14 amino acids. CDR1 and CDR2 (germline): ENHRY, SYGVKD. The CDR3 sequence is CAISVSSGLHEQYF. As DNA, the CDR3 is TGTGCCATCAGTGTCTCTAGTGGCCTCCACGAGCAGTACTTC.

This clonotype was recorded a few times. The CDR3 nucleotides are TGTGCCAGCAGTTTAACGGTCTTTCCCAAAAACATTCAGTACTTC. Translating it yields CASSLTVFPKNIQYF. The rearrangement joins TRBV27 to TRBJ2-4, with unresolved D. Germline values: CDR1 MNHEY, CDR2 SMNVEV (reference sequence). V lost 2 bases, J lost 2 bases, and 10 bases lay in between. CDR3 length: 15 residues.

This clonotype was detected only a few times. This rearrangement joins TRBV24-1 to TRBJ2-7; D call uncertain. The CDR3 sequence is 13 residues long. Germline V gene data show CDR1 as KGHDR and CDR2 as SFDVKD. Trimming stripped 3 bases from V and 4 bases from J, with 9 bases between. The CDR3 sequence: CATSDGQLYEQYF. The CDR3 DNA reads TGTGCCACCAGTGATGGTCAGCTTTACGAGCAGTACTTC.

This clonotype was seen many times. The chain employs TRBV6-2 or TRBV6-3 and TRBJ2-1; the D gene is possibly TRBD1 (6 bases). The V gene lost 6 bases and the J gene lost 4 bases, with 13 bases spanning the gap. The CDR3 has 14 amino acids. CDR1 and CDR2 from the germline V gene are MNHEY and SVGEGT. The CDR3 coding sequence is TGTGCCAGCAGCACCAGACAGGCATACAATGAGCAGTTCTTC. As protein: CASSTRQAYNEQFF.

V usage is TRBV6-2 or TRBV6-3 and J usage is TRBJ2-7; the D call may be TRBD1 or TRBD2 (5 bases each). Germline V CDR1 and CDR2: MNHEY, SVGEGT. CDR3 length: 13 amino acids. Between the trimmed V and J ends, which lost 10 bases and 0 bases, there was a span of 13 bases. The CDR3 DNA is TGTGCCACCTTATCGGGGCACTCCTACGAGCAGTACTTC. This codes for CATLSGHSYEQYF.

This clonotype was seen just once. Here the CDR3 DNA reads TGTGCCAGCAGCCCCCGACTAGTAGACGAGACCCAGTACTTC. Protein product: CASSPRLVDETQYF. V usage is TRBV7-2 and J usage is TRBJ2-5; possible D gene TRBD2, 6 bases. V shed 5 bases and J shed 5 bases, with 15 bases lying between them. The CDR3 is made up of 14 amino acids. Germline lookup yields CDR1 SGHTA and CDR2 FQGNSA.

As to this clonotype: One end of the junction is discordant with germline, which a read error may explain. V and J are TRBV27 and TRBJ2-2; 7 bases map to TRBD2. Germline CDR1 and CDR2: MNHEY and SMNVEV (reference sequence). CDR3 length equals 16 residues. CDR3 bases: TGCGCCAGCAGTCCCCCTGGGAGGGGAAGAACCGGGGAGCTGTTTTTT. This sequence encodes CASSPPGRGRTGELFF.

The CDR3, as DNA: TGTGCCAGCAGTCGAGGGGCCTACATGAACACTGAAGCTTTCTTT. This gives the protein CASSRGAYMNTEAFF. This sequence joins TRBV12-3 or TRBV12-4 and TRBJ1-1; D may be TRBD1 (5 bases). This CDR3 is built from 15 residues. Trimming left V 5 bases short and J 0 bases short, with 13 bases between.

The gene calls are TRBV4-3 and TRBJ2-7; D is perhaps TRBD2 (5 bases). V was pared by 0 bases and J by 1 base, with 7 bases between. Germline V gene data show CDR1 as LGHNA and CDR2 as YSLEER. This CDR3 contains 14 residues. This CDR3 is CASSQDWTSYEQYF. CDR3 coding DNA: TGCGCCAGCAGCCAAGATTGGACTTCCTACGAGCAGTACTTC.

The rearrangement joins TRBV19 to TRBJ1-5; 7 nucleotides match TRBD1. Looked up from germline, CDR1 is LNHDA and CDR2 is SQIVND (reference sequence). CDR3 size: 17 residues. V lost 6 bases and J lost 0; bases outside the gene matches: 11. Here the CDR3 DNA reads TGTGCCAGTAGATCCGACAGGGAGGGATATAGCAATCAGCCCCAGCATTTT. Protein: CASRSDREGYSNQPQHF.

This sequence joins TRBV6-1 and TRBJ1-1; 8 bases map to TRBD1. This CDR3 comprises 14 residues. The germline CDR1 and CDR2 sequences are MNHNS and SASEGT. V lost 6 bases to trimming and J lost 3 bases; unmatched junction nucleotides: 6. The CDR3 loop reads CASSSGTGYTEAFF. The CDR3 nucleotides are TGTGCCAGCAGCTCCGGGACAGGATACACTGAAGCTTTCTTT.